The 18 T cell receptor beta chains reported below all come from one sample, sequenced in a study of cytomegalovirus exposure and HLA in healthy donors. The method was immunoSEQ multiplex PCR; TCRdb's version includes in-frame clones alone and lacks a portion of them. In the table there are tens of thousands of clones, about 93% of which are singletons. Sequencing used PBMCs. The receptor set was obtained from a woman younger than 30 in good health and CMV-seropositive.

The rearrangement joins TRBV12-5 to TRBJ2-7; 9 nucleotides line up with TRBD1. From germline, CDR1 is LGHNT and CDR2 FRNRAP. The V and J ends lost 5 bases and 3 bases, in that order; junction bases with no gene match: 8. The CDR3 extends over 15 amino acids. The CDR3 DNA reads as TGTGCTAGTGGTACTACTCCGGGACAGGGCTACGAGCAGTACTTC. Its translation is CASGTTPGQGYEQYF.

V is TRBV7-9 and J is TRBJ1-5; perhaps TRBD1 as D (5 bases). Germline V gene sequence: CDR1 SEHNR, CDR2 FQNEAQ (reference sequence). The CDR3 consists of 14 residues. Trimming removed 6 bases at V and 6 bases at J, with 15 bases between. In nucleotides, the CDR3 is TGTGCCAGCAGTTCTGAGTGGGGCACTCAGCCCCAGCATTTT. Translation gives CASSSEWGTQPQHF.

The chain links TRBV7-9 to TRBJ2-5; 9 bases map to TRBD2. From germline, CDR1 is SEHNR and CDR2 FQNEAQ (reference sequence). The ends lost 7 bases at V and 5 bases at J; junction bases unmatched: 8. The CDR3 loop spans 14 amino acids. DNA for the CDR3: TGTGCCAGCACATTAGCGGGAGCCGGGGAGACCCAGTACTTC. This encodes CASTLAGAGETQYF. Drawing the rest from reference TRBV7-9 and TRBJ2-5, the complete variable domain is DTGVSQNPRHKITKRGQNVTFRCDPISEHNRLYWYRQTLGQGPEFLTYFQNEAQLEKSRLLSDRFSAERPKGSFSTLEIQRTEQGDSAMYLCASTLAGAGETQYFGPGTRLLVL.

The chain links TRBV9 to TRBJ1-2, with 10 bases matching TRBD1. The CDR3 sequence is 17 residues long. From germline, CDR1 is SGDLS and CDR2 YYNGEE. J gave up 5 bases and V 6 bases, and 16 bases lay outside the gene matches. CDR3 nucleotides: TGTGCCAGCACCCCTAATGAGCCGGGACAGGGGAGTTATGGCTACACCTTC. This sequence encodes CASTPNEPGQGSYGYTF. Using reference TRBV9 and TRBJ1-2 for the parts outside the CDR3, the full variable domain is DSGVTQTPKHLITATGQRVTLRCSPRSGDLSVYWYQQSLDQGLQFLIQYYNGEERAKGNILERFSAQQFPDLHSELNLSSLELGDSALYFCASTPNEPGQGSYGYTFGSGTRLTVV.

The chain links TRBV4-1 to TRBJ2-2; 8 bases line up with TRBD1. J gave up 6 bases and V 4 bases, and 25 bases lay outside the gene matches. CDR1 is MGHRA and CDR2 is YSYEKL in the germline V gene. CDR3 length: 21 amino acids. The CDR3 nucleotides are TGCGCCAGCAGCCTAGCCGACAGGGGATTTGCGAGGGGAGTGGTGTCCGGGGAGCTGTTTTTT. Translated: CASSLADRGFARGVVSGELFF.

The chain recombines TRBV2 with TRBJ2-3; 11 bases are a match to TRBD2. This CDR3 has 16 residues. J lost 0 bases, V lost 6 bases, and 5 bases had no gene match. Germline-derived CDR1 and CDR2 are SNHLY and FYNNEI. CDR3 sequence (DNA): TGTGCCAGCAGCCAGACTAGCGGGGTTAGCACAGATACGCAGTATTTT. Translated: CASSQTSGVSTDTQYF.

The V gene is TRBV18, the J gene TRBJ1-1; 8 positions match TRBD1. Germline V gene sequence: CDR1 KGHSH, CDR2 LQKENI. There are 15 residues in the CDR3. Unmatched junction bases numbered 9, after V lost 8 bases and J lost 1 base. DNA for the CDR3: TGTGCCAGCACGACAGGGGCCTCTTGGAACACTGAAGCTTTCTTT. This gives the protein CASTTGASWNTEAFF.

Only one count was recorded for this clone. V is TRBV6-6 and J is TRBJ2-1; 8 bases are a match to TRBD2. The CDR3 totals 14 residues. Germline V lookup: CDR1 MNHNY, CDR2 SVGAGI (reference sequence). Trimming removed 7 bases from V and 5 bases from J; junction bases left unmatched: 7. CDR3 DNA: TGTGCCAGCACTCAGCGGGGGTCTAACAATGAGCAGTTCTTC. It yields the protein CASTQRGSNNEQFF.

The chain is built from TRBV28 and TRBJ1-2; 8 bases align to TRBD1. V was clipped by 4 bases and J by 2 bases; unmatched bases: 0. From germline, CDR1 is MDHEN and CDR2 SYDVKM. The CDR3 length is 13 residues. DNA of the CDR3: TGTGCCAGCAGTTGGACAGGGAACTATGGCTACACCTTC. This codes for CASSWTGNYGYTF.

Written as DNA, the CDR3 is TGTGCCAGCAGCTTAGGAGGGGGGGGCAATGAGCAGTTCTTC. Protein product: CASSLGGGGNEQFF. The chain recombines TRBV13 with TRBJ2-1; D perhaps matches TRBD2 (7 bases). Trimming left V 0 bases short and J 6 bases short, with 9 bases between. CDR3 length: 14 residues. Germline CDR1 reads PRHDT; CDR2 reads FYEKMQ (reference sequence).

The V call is TRBV5-1, the J call TRBJ2-5; possibly TRBD1 for D (5 bases). CDR1 and CDR2 from the germline V gene are SGHRS and YFSETQ. V was cut by 0 bases and J by 4 bases, with 19 bases left in between. The CDR3 loop spans 17 amino acids. The CDR3 here is CASSLGLLSERGETQYF. The DNA of the CDR3 is TGCGCCAGCAGCTTGGGCCTTTTGAGTGAAAGGGGAGAGACCCAGTACTTC.

The chain links TRBV5-1 to TRBJ2-2; TRBD2 agrees at 7 bases. CDR1 SGHRS and CDR2 YFSETQ come from the germline V gene. The CDR3 contains 16 residues. With 0 bases clipped from V and 1 base from J, the junction kept 3 bases outside the gene matches. Here the CDR3 DNA reads TGCGCCAGCAGCTTGGTTGCTAGCGGGAACACCGGGGAGCTGTTTTTT. Translated, it gives CASSLVASGNTGELFF.

This rearrangement joins TRBV11-3 to TRBJ2-2, with 9 positions matching TRBD2. V shed 4 bases, J shed 6 bases, and the junction held 9 bases outside the gene matches. Looked up from germline, CDR1 is SGHNT and CDR2 is YENEEA. The CDR3 runs to 16 residues. The CDR3 bases are TGTGCCAGCAGCTCCATGCGGGAGGGCCTACCCGGGGAGCTGTTTTTT. Translating it yields CASSSMREGLPGELFF.

This clone appeared a single time. V is TRBV7-2 and J is TRBJ2-3, with D perhaps matching TRBD1 (5 bases). The germline CDR1 and CDR2 sequences are SGHTA and FQGNSA. The CDR3 length is 14 residues. The V gene lost 5 bases and the J gene lost 5 bases, with 14 bases spanning the gap. The CDR3 loop is CASSPGRAEDTQYF. DNA for the CDR3: TGTGCCAGCAGCCCCGGCAGGGCTGAAGATACGCAGTATTTT.

This sequence joins TRBV7-2 and TRBJ1-5, with TRBD1 identical over 7 bases. Losses at the gene ends were 5 bases for V and 6 bases for J; bases not matched to a gene: 13. Germline V gives CDR1 SGHTA, CDR2 FQGNSA. The CDR3 consists of 16 residues. In nucleotides, the CDR3 is TGTGCCAGCAGCCGAGGTTCGGCCAGGGGGGCTCAGCCCCAGCATTTT. Its translation is CASSRGSARGAQPQHF.

The V call is TRBV7-9, the J call TRBJ1-3; D may be TRBD1 (5 bases). Trimming pared 5 bases from V and 8 bases from J, leaving 16 bases between. Germline CDR1 SEHNR, CDR2 FQNEAQ (reference sequence). The CDR3 spans 14 residues. CDR3 nucleotides: TGTGCCAGCAGCCCCTCCAGGGATCGAGACACCATATATTTT. It yields the protein CASSPSRDRDTIYF.

This chain links TRBV7-9 with TRBJ2-7; 9 nucleotides align to TRBD2. V lost 1 base and J lost 2; bases outside the gene matches: 12. The germline CDR1 and CDR2 sequences are SEHNR and FQNEAQ (reference sequence). The CDR3 loop spans 18 amino acids. The CDR3 here is CASSLGTPRGRAPYEQYF. CDR3 sequence (DNA): TGTGCCAGCAGCTTAGGGACCCCACGCGGGAGGGCACCCTACGAGCAGTACTTC.

The rearrangement uses TRBV10-2 and TRBJ2-2; weak D call: TRBD1 (5 bases). The CDR3 consists of 14 residues. Germline CDR1 WSHSY, CDR2 SAAADI. Trimming cost V 4 bases and J 1 base, with 7 bases left between them. The CDR3 loop reads CASSGQLNTGELFF. Here the CDR3 DNA reads TGCGCCAGCAGTGGACAGCTGAACACCGGGGAGCTGTTTTTT.